These 14 T cell receptor beta chains share one sample of origin, sequenced in a study of T cell responses to AZD1222 COVID-19 vaccine. The data were produced by immunoSEQ multiplex PCR, yet TCRdb's version contains in-frame clones alone and is incomplete. Among approximately 140,000 clones listed, about 91% were seen once. The sample in question was peripheral blood, obtained 28 days after the second AZD1222 dose. The receptors were gathered from an adult who received the AZD1222 COVID-19 vaccine.

The chain carries TRBV7-8 and TRBJ2-3; D is tentatively TRBD1 or TRBD2 (5 bases each). Germline V lookup: CDR1 SGHVS, CDR2 FQNEAQ. The CDR3 length is 15 residues. V was clipped by 6 bases and J by 2 bases, with 15 bases between them. The CDR3 nucleotides are TGTGCCAGCAGTATAGGTCGGGGCTACACAGATACGCAGTATTTT. As protein: CASSIGRGYTDTQYF. Supplemented by reference TRBV7-8 and TRBJ2-3, the full variable domain reads GAGVSQSPRYKVAKRGQDVALRCDPISGHVSLFWYQQALGQGPEFLTYFQNEAQLDKSGLPSDRFFAERPEGSVSTLKIQRTQQEDSAVYLCASSIGRGYTDTQYFGPGTRLTVL.

The J gene is TRBJ2-2, the V gene TRBV9; weak D call: TRBD1 (7 bases). The CDR3 totals 16 residues. V was clipped by 1 base and J by 6 bases, with 16 bases between them. Germline V gives CDR1 SGDLS, CDR2 YYNGEE. The DNA for the CDR3 is TGTGCCAGCAGCGTAAGGCAGGGGGACTTCGCCGGGGAGCTGTTTTTT. It encodes CASSVRQGDFAGELFF.

This sequence joins TRBV2 and TRBJ1-2; D might be TRBD1 (6 bases). The CDR3 is 15 residues long. V lost 6 bases, J lost 4 bases, and 18 bases lay in between. The germline V gene has CDR1 SNHLY and CDR2 FYNNEI. CDR3 sequence: CASRGTYRAGYGYTF. The CDR3 DNA sequence: TGTGCCAGCAGAGGTACTTACAGGGCAGGCTATGGCTACACCTTC.

The rearrangement links TRBV2 to TRBJ1-2, with D maybe TRBD1 (5 bases). The CDR3 covers 13 residues. CDR1 is SNHLY, CDR2 FYNNEI, per germline. Between the trimmed V and J ends, which lost 1 base and 4 bases, there was a span of 7 bases. The DNA for the CDR3 is TGTGCCAGCAGTGAAGACAGGACCTATGGCTACACCTTC. Its protein product is CASSEDRTYGYTF.

The J gene is TRBJ1-4, the V gene TRBV3-1 (or the pseudogene TRBV3-2); weak D call: TRBD1 (5 bases). Per the germline V gene, CDR1 is LGHDT and CDR2 is YNNKEL (reference sequence). The germline V and J ends were trimmed by 3 bases and 2 bases, with 7 bases remaining between them. CDR3 size: 14 residues. The CDR3 loop is CASSQGVTNEKLFF. CDR3 in DNA: TGTGCCAGCAGCCAGGGGGTGACTAATGAAAAACTGTTTTTT.

In the case of this clone: The junction differs from germline at one of its ends, possibly a read error. The CDR3 here is CASTLKGYNYGYTF. CDR3 sequence (DNA): TGTGCCAGCACCTTGAAAGGTTATAACTATGGCTACACCTTC. The chain has TRBV5-6 and TRBJ1-2, with no clear D. CDR1 is SGHDT, CDR2 YYEEEE, per germline. The CDR3 has 14 amino acids.

This clone was seen only once. The rearrangement joins TRBV9 to TRBJ2-7, with a weak D call TRBD2 (5 bases). The CDR3 runs 15 residues. Trimming shortened V by 4 bases and J by 5 bases, and 19 bases separated the two germline ends. CDR1 is SGDLS and CDR2 is YYNGEE in the germline V gene. CDR3 sequence reads: CASSPGPGVTDEQYF. CDR3 sequence (DNA): TGTGCCAGCAGCCCAGGCCCCGGGGTGACTGACGAGCAGTACTTC.

V usage is TRBV7-9 and J usage is TRBJ2-7; D call uncertain. The V and J ends lost 2 bases and 7 bases respectively, with 15 bases between them. The CDR3 totals 14 residues. Germline CDR1 and CDR2: SEHNR and FQNEAQ (reference sequence). CDR3 loop: CASSLNPVYGEQYF. Written as DNA, the CDR3 is TGTGCCAGCAGCTTAAATCCCGTCTACGGGGAGCAGTACTTC.

The CDR3 DNA reads as TGTGCCAGCAGTTTAGATGGGACCTATGGCTACACCTTC. As protein: CASSLDGTYGYTF. The chain recombines TRBV12-3 or TRBV12-4 with TRBJ1-2; a possible D gene is TRBD1 (5 bases). The CDR3 totals 13 residues. V was pared by 1 base and J by 4 bases, with 7 bases between.

This clone was observed a few times. The V call is TRBV19, the J call TRBJ2-3; 7 bases fit TRBD2. V trimming: 6 bases; J trimming: 0 bases; junction bases outside the gene matches: 12. The CDR3 length is 17 residues. Germline CDR1 LNHDA, CDR2 SQIVND (reference sequence). CDR3 nucleotides: TGTGCCAGTAGGCAAGGCTGGGAGGGCCACAGCACAGATACGCAGTATTTT. This encodes CASRQGWEGHSTDTQYF.

As regards this clone: The sample contains more than one DNA sequence encoding this CDR3. The chain recombines TRBV7-2 with TRBJ2-1; TRBD2 aligns across 12 bases. The CDR3 is 14 amino acids. The germline CDR1 and CDR2 sequences are SGHTA and FQGNSA. After removal of 5 bases from V and 10 bases from J, the junction contained 6 bases not matched to a gene. The CDR3, as DNA: TGTGCCAGCAGCCCCGGACTAGCGGGGAACGAGCAGTTCTTC. Residues: CASSPGLAGNEQFF.

The chain is built from TRBV11-1 and TRBJ1-2, with a weak D call TRBD1 (5 bases). Germline assignment: CDR1 SGHAT and CDR2 FQDESV (reference sequence). This CDR3 has 12 residues. Trimming removed 2 bases from V and 10 bases from J, with 11 bases in between. The CDR3 spells CASSLLQGDYTF. For the CDR3, the DNA is TGTGCCAGCAGCTTACTGCAGGGCGACTACACCTTC.

CDR3 loop: CASSDAIEQYF. In nucleotides, the CDR3 is TGTGCCAGCAGCGATGCAATAGAGCAGTACTTC. The chain employs TRBV5-8 and TRBJ2-7; D gene uncertain. The CDR3 is made up of 11 amino acids. V lost 4 bases to trimming and J lost 7 bases, with 9 bases between them. Germline lookup yields CDR1 SGHTS and CDR2 YDEGEE.

The chain has TRBV3-1 (or the pseudogene TRBV3-2) and TRBJ1-4; the D is unclear. V shed 0 bases and J shed 0 bases, with 11 bases lying between them. Per germline, CDR1 LGHDT and CDR2 YNNKEL (reference sequence). The CDR3 runs 17 residues. The CDR3 DNA follows: TGTGCCAGCAGCCAAGATCCCCAGGTGGCAACTAATGAAAAACTGTTTTTT. Its protein is CASSQDPQVATNEKLFF.